This TCR beta chain was sequenced for a study of resident and recirculating memory T cells in vitiligo. TCRdb's table, derived via immunoSEQ multiplex PCR, lists solely in-frame clones and lacks some. The table lists some 70,000 clones, approximately 91% of them singletons. CDR1 SGHDT and CDR2 YYEEEE come from the germline V gene. Unmatched junction bases numbered 2, after V lost 2 bases and J lost 7 bases. CDR3 length: 13 residues. The source of this sequence is a male donor with vitiligo. The V call is TRBV5-6, the J call TRBJ1-5; 8 bases match TRBD1. Specimen: blood. CDR3 DNA: TGTGCCAGCAGCTTCGCAGGGGGCCAGCCCCAGCATTTT. Translation gives CASSFAGGQPQHF.